A single TCR beta chain is shown here with its context. The antigen this receptor binds is unknown. Base quality data are lacking; no much larger clone is found one base away. The data derive from a study of blood T cell repertoires in COVID-19 (dated by TCRdb to between 2020 and 2021). Concerning the study at large: Collaborator samples came from the United States, Italy and Spain and covered acute and convalescent phases of COVID-19. Where available, HLA class I and class II types were obtained from metadata supplied by the sample provider rather than from assay-based typing. The dataset comprised deeply sampled blood TCRbeta repertoires from subjects exposed to, actively infected with, or recovered from COVID-19. The repertoires were made available in a free public database intended to serve as a resource for research on the immune response to SARS-CoV-2. The prospective study material was composed of cDNA or gDNA derived from T cells, B-cell-depleted T cells, or PBMCs. Sample metadata almost always included a de-identified subject ID, COVID-19 status, age in years and sex. Samples were obtained from the ongoing ImmuneRACE study (first 160 participants) and from about 1,300 subjects provided by 6 global collaborators.

The immunoSEQ Assay, a bias-controlled multiplex PCR, was used to amplify TCRbeta CDR3 regions from genomic DNA. The source study handled its data this way. The number of nucleated cells in each sample was estimated from the amplification of reference gene primers within the assay. To quantify the absolute abundance of each unique TCRbeta CDR3 rearrangement, sequence reads were collapsed and filtered. Productive Simpson clonality was computed per sample as the square root of Simpson's diversity index over productive rearrangements. TCRdb carries this immuneACCESS record with in-frame sequences only. Its versions omit some clonotypes, under half of them owing to an unresolved V gene in the studies checked, with the rest unexplained. The V and J calls and clone size come from that table; D and trimming were worked out from the DNA. For this sample there are about 220,000 clones; approximately 81% appear just once. The ten largest clones capture around 3.3% of the sample.

The research as a whole found: The amount of clinical and demographic metadata varied by source and participant and was provided uncurated.

The collaborating institutions used their own protocols to collect whole blood in K2EDTA tubes. For TCRbeta analysis, collaborators shipped samples in one of three forms: frozen whole blood, isolated PBMCs, or DNA extracted from either of those sample types. Here V drops 3 bases and J drops 0 bases, and the junction holds 7 bases not matched to any gene. The CDR3 goes from the cysteine to the phenylalanine over 17 residues. The only DNA kept is the CDR3, 51 bases in frame from the first base. CDR1 is given as KGHSH and CDR2 as LQKENI, both from the germline V gene. The sample was peripheral blood. The chain links TRBV18 with TRBJ2-1; TRBD2 aligns with 8 central bases. The source is an elderly woman with acute or convalescent COVID-19. The nucleotides read TGTGCCAGCTCACCCCCGGGGGGGGGCACCTCCTACAATGAGCAGTTCTTC. Translated, this is CASSPPGGGTSYNEQFF.